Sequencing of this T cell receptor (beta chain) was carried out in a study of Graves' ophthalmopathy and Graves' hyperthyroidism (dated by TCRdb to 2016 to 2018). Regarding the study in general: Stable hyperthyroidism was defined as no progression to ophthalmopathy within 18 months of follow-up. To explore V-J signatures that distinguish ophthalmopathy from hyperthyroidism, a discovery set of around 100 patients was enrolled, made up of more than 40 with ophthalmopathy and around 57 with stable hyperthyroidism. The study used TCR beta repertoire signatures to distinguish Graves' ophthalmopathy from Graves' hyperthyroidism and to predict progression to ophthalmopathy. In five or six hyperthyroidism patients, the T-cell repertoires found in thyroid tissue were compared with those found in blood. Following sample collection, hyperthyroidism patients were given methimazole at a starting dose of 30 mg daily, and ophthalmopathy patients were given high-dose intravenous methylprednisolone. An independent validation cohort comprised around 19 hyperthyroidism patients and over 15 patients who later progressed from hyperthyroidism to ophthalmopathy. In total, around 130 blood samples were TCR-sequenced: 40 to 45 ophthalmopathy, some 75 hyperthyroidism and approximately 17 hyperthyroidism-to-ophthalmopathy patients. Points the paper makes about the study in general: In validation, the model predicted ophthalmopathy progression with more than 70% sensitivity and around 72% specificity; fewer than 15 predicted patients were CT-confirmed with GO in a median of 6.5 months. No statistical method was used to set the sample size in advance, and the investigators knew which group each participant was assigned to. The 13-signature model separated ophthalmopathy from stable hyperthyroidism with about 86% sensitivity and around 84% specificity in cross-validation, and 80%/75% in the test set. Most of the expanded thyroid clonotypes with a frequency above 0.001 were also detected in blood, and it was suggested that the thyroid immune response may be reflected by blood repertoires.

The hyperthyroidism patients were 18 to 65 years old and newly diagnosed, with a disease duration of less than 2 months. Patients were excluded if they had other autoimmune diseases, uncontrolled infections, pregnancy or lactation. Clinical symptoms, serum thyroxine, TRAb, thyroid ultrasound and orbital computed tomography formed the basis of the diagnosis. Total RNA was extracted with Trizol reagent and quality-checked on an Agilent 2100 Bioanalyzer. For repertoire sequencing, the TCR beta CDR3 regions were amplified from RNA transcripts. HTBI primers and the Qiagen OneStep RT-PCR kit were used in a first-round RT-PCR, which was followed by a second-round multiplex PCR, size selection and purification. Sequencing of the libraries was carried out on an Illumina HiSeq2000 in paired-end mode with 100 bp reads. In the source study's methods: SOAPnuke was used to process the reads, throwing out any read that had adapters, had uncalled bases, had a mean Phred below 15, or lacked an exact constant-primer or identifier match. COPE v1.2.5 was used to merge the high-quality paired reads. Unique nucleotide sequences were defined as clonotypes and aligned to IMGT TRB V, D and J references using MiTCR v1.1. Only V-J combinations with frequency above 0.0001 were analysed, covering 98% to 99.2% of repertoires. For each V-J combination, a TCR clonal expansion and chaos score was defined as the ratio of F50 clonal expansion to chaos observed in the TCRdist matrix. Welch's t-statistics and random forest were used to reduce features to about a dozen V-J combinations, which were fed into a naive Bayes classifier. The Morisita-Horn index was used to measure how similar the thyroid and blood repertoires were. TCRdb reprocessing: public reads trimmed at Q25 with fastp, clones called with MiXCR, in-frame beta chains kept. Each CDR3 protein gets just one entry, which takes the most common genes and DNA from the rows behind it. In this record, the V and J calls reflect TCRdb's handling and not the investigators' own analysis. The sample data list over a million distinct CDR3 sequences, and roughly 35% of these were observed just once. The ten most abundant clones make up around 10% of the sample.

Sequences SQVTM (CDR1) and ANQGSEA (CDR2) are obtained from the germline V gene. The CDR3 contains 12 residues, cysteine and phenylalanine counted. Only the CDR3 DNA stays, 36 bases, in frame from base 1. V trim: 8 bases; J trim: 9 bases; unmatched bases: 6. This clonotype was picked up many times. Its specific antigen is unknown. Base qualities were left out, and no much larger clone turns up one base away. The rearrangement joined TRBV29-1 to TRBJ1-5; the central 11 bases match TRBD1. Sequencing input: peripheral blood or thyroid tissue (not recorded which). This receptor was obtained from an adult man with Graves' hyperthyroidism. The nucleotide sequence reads TGCAGCTGCCGGGACAGGGGGATGCCCCAGCATTTT. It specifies CSCRDRGMPQHF.